The 29 T cell receptor beta chains in this list originate from one sample, sequenced in a study of cytomegalovirus exposure and HLA in healthy donors. Primers: 60 Vbeta forward and 13 Jbeta reverse. The repertoire was sequenced with immunoSEQ multiplex PCR; TCRdb's copy has only in-frame clones and lacks some. The table lists about 52,000 clones. The sample comprised PBMCs. Source of these receptors: a woman aged 55 to 70 in good health and CMV-seropositive.

The chain employs TRBV14 and TRBJ2-5; D is unresolved. This CDR3 is built from 12 residues. In germline, CDR1 is SGHDN, CDR2 FVKESK. V was cut by 7 bases and J by 4 bases, with 10 bases left in between. In DNA, the CDR3 is TGTGCCAGCAACACAAGAGGAGAGACCCAGTACTTC. It translates to CASNTRGETQYF.

The rearrangement links TRBV18 to TRBJ2-2; D gene unclear. Trimming pared 3 bases from V and 4 bases from J, leaving 9 bases between. Per the germline V gene, CDR1 is KGHSH and CDR2 is LQKENI. This CDR3 is 14 amino acids long. The CDR3 DNA sequence: TGTGCCAGCTCACCTAGGAGTGCCACCGGGGAGCTGTTTTTT. Its protein product is CASSPRSATGELFF.

The chain has TRBV6-1 and TRBJ1-3; tentatively, D is TRBD1 (5 bases). CDR3 size: 15 residues. CDR1 is MNHNS and CDR2 is SASEGT in the germline V gene. The V and J ends lost 10 bases and 7 bases respectively, with 23 bases between them. CDR3 coding DNA: TGTGCCATCGCAACGGCAGGGACTGGAGGGAACACCATATATTTT. Amino acids: CAIATAGTGGNTIYF.

The rearrangement joins TRBV4-3 to TRBJ1-1; D may be TRBD1 (6 bases). The CDR3 consists of 13 residues. Germline assignment: CDR1 LGHNA and CDR2 YSLEER. V lost 4 bases and J 8 bases, leaving 14 bases between the germline ends. Here the CDR3 DNA reads TGCGCCAGCAGCCTTGACGGGGGGCTCGAAGCTTTCTTT. It translates to CASSLDGGLEAFF.

This chain links TRBV9 with TRBJ1-5; a possible D gene is TRBD1 (5 bases). Germline lookup yields CDR1 SGDLS and CDR2 YYNGEE. Trimming took off 0 bases at V and 9 bases at J, with 13 bases between the two ends. The CDR3 totals 14 residues. This chain's CDR3 is CASSVGGTLRPQHF. CDR3 coding DNA: TGTGCCAGCAGCGTAGGCGGGACTCTACGGCCCCAGCATTTT.

V and J are TRBV5-1 and TRBJ2-1; TRBD2 aligns across 7 bases. The CDR3 has 15 amino acids. The ends lost 2 bases at V and 5 bases at J; junction bases unmatched: 7. CDR1 SGHRS and CDR2 YFSETQ come from the germline V gene. The CDR3 spells CASSFERGWDNEQFF. In DNA, the CDR3 is TGCGCCAGCAGCTTCGAGCGGGGTTGGGACAATGAGCAGTTCTTC.

This chain connects TRBV7-9 to TRBJ1-4; no clear D gene. CDR3 length: 14 amino acids. V lost 5 bases, J lost 7 bases, and 14 bases lay in between. CDR1 and CDR2 from the germline V gene are SEHNR and FQNEAQ (reference sequence). The CDR3 spells CASSPGNKGEKLFF. For the CDR3, the DNA is TGTGCCAGCAGCCCCGGGAATAAGGGTGAAAAACTGTTTTTT.

The genes are TRBV4-1 and TRBJ1-2, with D perhaps TRBD1 (6 bases). Looked up from germline, CDR1 is MGHRA and CDR2 is YSYEKL. This CDR3 is 14 amino acids long. V shed 0 bases and J shed 3 bases, with 8 bases lying between them. The DNA of the CDR3 is TGCGCCAGCAGCCAAGAAAACAGGGACTATGGCTACACCTTC. It yields the protein CASSQENRDYGYTF.

The chain is built from TRBV15 and TRBJ2-1, with TRBD2 identical over 8 bases. Looked up from germline, CDR1 is LNHNV and CDR2 is YYDKDF (reference sequence). The CDR3 has 14 amino acids. V lost 4 bases and J lost 5; bases outside the gene matches: 4. The CDR3 loop is CATSIAGGDNEQFF. DNA for the CDR3: TGTGCCACCAGCATTGCGGGGGGCGACAATGAGCAGTTCTTC.

V is TRBV6-5 and J is TRBJ1-1; 7 nucleotides align to TRBD1. This CDR3 contains 15 residues. CDR1 MNHEY and CDR2 SVGAGI come from the germline V gene. The junction had 3 bases not matched to a gene; V was cut back by 2 bases and J by 0 bases. CDR3 nucleotides: TGTGCCAGCAGTTACGAGGGGGCGGTGAACACTGAAGCTTTCTTT. This translates into CASSYEGAVNTEAFF.

This chain joins TRBV7-2 and TRBJ2-3, with no clear D. V lost 0 bases, J lost 6 bases, and 7 bases lay in between. The CDR3 totals 13 residues. Germline CDR1 is SGHTA and CDR2 is FQGNSA. The CDR3 is CASSLAHSDTQYF. CDR3 in DNA: TGTGCCAGCAGCTTAGCCCATTCCGATACGCAGTATTTT.

This chain uses TRBV19 with TRBJ2-3; 12 nucleotides line up with TRBD1. This CDR3 is 13 amino acids long. Germline assignment: CDR1 LNHDA and CDR2 SQIVND (reference sequence). The V segment lost 10 bases and the J segment 5 bases; nucleotides outside the gene matches: 4. The chain's CDR3 is CATRDRGQDTQYF. Here the CDR3 DNA reads TGTGCCACCCGGGACAGGGGGCAAGATACGCAGTATTTT.

The rearrangement joins TRBV4-1 to TRBJ1-3; D ambiguous. V lost 4 bases and J 0 bases, leaving 13 bases between the germline ends. This CDR3 is built from 16 residues. CDR1 and CDR2 from the germline V gene are MGHRA and YSYEKL. The CDR3 is CASSPKTPFSGNTIYF. Written as DNA, the CDR3 is TGCGCCAGCAGCCCGAAAACACCGTTCTCTGGAAACACCATATATTTT.

The chain carries TRBV7-2 and TRBJ1-6, with D unclear. Trimming removed 9 bases at V and 14 bases at J, with 14 bases between. Germline V CDR1 and CDR2: SGHTA, FQGNSA. The CDR3 is 11 amino acids. This CDR3 reads CARSRFNTLHF. The CDR3 nucleotides read TGTGCCAGAAGCCGATTTAACACCCTCCACTTT.

This chain's CDR3 is CASSPRQSSGVLNQPQHF. CDR3 bases: TGTGCCAGCAGCCCCCGCCAATCCTCAGGGGTCCTCAATCAGCCCCAGCATTTT. The rearrangement joins TRBV11-2 to TRBJ1-5; a possible D gene is TRBD1 (6 bases). From germline, CDR1 is SGHAT and CDR2 FQNNGV. The germline V and J ends were trimmed by 5 bases and 3 bases, with 23 bases remaining between them. The CDR3 extends over 18 amino acids.

This chain links TRBV21-1 with TRBJ1-2; the table's D call, TRBD1, was not checked against the DNA. TRBV21-1 is recorded as a pseudogene. This CDR3 is 13 amino acids long. The CDR3 protein is CASSTGQSYGYTF. CDR3 in DNA: TGTGCCAGCAGCACCGGACAGTCCTATGGCTACACCTTC.

The gene calls are TRBV6-6 and TRBJ2-3; D not resolved. Germline-derived CDR1 and CDR2 are MNHNY and SVGAGI (reference sequence). Trimming cost V 6 bases and J 6 bases, with 7 bases left between them. CDR3 size: 11 residues. The CDR3 region has the DNA TGTGCCAGCAGCGCGTCGGATACGCAGTATTTT. Protein: CASSASDTQYF.

This chain uses TRBV7-2 with TRBJ1-4, with D tentatively TRBD1 (5 bases). Germline assignment: CDR1 SGHTA and CDR2 FQGNSA. The CDR3 sequence is 15 residues long. Trimming pared 0 bases from V and 8 bases from J, leaving 13 bases between. The CDR3 sequence: CASSLAQTALEKLFF. DNA of the CDR3: TGTGCCAGCAGCTTAGCGCAGACAGCCCTGGAAAAACTGTTTTTT.

The chain carries TRBV11-2 and TRBJ2-7; D is uncertain. The germline V gene has CDR1 SGHAT and CDR2 FQNNGV. V lost 3 bases and J 5 bases, leaving 11 bases between the germline ends. The CDR3 is made up of 13 amino acids. The CDR3 nucleotides are TGTGCCAGCAGCTTCATCCAGGTCAACGAGCAGTACTTC. This encodes CASSFIQVNEQYF.

The chain joins TRBV9 to TRBJ1-4, with 11 bases aligning to TRBD1. The CDR3 consists of 15 residues. From germline, CDR1 is SGDLS and CDR2 YYNGEE. The ends lost 2 bases at V and 6 bases at J; junction bases unmatched: 3. The CDR3 spells CASSVPGQGDEKLFF. The CDR3 DNA reads as TGTGCCAGCAGCGTTCCGGGACAGGGGGATGAAAAACTGTTTTTT. The entire variable domain, with the rest obtained from reference TRBV9 and TRBJ1-4, is as follows: DSGVTQTPKHLITATGQRVTLRCSPRSGDLSVYWYQQSLDQGLQFLIQYYNGEERAKGNILERFSAQQFPDLHSELNLSSLELGDSALYFCASSVPGQGDEKLFFGSGTQLSVL.

This chain joins TRBV4-3 and TRBJ1-3; no reliable D call. With 4 bases removed from V and 0 bases from J, the gap between germline ends came to 10 bases. The CDR3 spans 15 residues. The germline V gene encodes CDR1 LGHNA and CDR2 YSLEER. CDR3 nucleotides: TGCGCCAGCAGCCTACAATTCACCTCTGGAAACACCATATATTTT. Amino acids: CASSLQFTSGNTIYF.

The V gene is TRBV5-1, the J gene TRBJ2-6; a possible D gene is TRBD1 (7 bases). CDR1 and CDR2 (germline): SGHRS, YFSETQ. The length of the CDR3 is 15 residues. Between the trimmed V and J ends, which lost 3 bases and 1 base, there was a span of 8 bases. The CDR3 sequence: CASSSGGSGANVLTF. In DNA, the CDR3 is TGCGCCAGCAGCTCAGGGGGGTCTGGGGCCAACGTCCTGACTTTC. Complete variable domain (other parts from reference TRBV5-1 and TRBJ2-6): KAGVTQTPRYLIKTRGQQVTLSCSPISGHRSVSWYQQTPGQGLQFLFEYFSETQRNKGNFPGRFSGRQFSNSRSEMNVSTLELGDSALYLCASSSGGSGANVLTFGAGSRLTVL.

The CDR3 nucleotides are TGTGCCAGCAGTGCCGGGTACGCCACTGAAGCTTTCTTT. Translating gives CASSAGYATEAFF. The genes are TRBV2 and TRBJ1-1; D not resolved. Trimming cost V 4 bases and J 4 bases, with 10 bases left between them. Germline CDR1 reads SNHLY; CDR2 reads FYNNEI. The CDR3 length is 13 residues.

The rearrangement uses TRBV7-8 and TRBJ2-2, with D hard to call. This CDR3 is 12 amino acids long. Germline loops: CDR1 SGHVS, CDR2 FQNEAQ. V shed 2 bases and J shed 11 bases, with 9 bases lying between them. The CDR3, as DNA: TGTGCCAGCAGCTTATCGGCAGGCGAGCTGTTTTTT. This sequence encodes CASSLSAGELFF.

The rearrangement uses TRBV19 and TRBJ2-1, with TRBD2 matching over 11 bases. Germline lookup yields CDR1 LNHDA and CDR2 SQIVND (reference sequence). The CDR3 length is 15 residues. Germline trimming cut 10 bases from V and 2 bases from J; bases unmatched to any gene: 7. The CDR3 here is CATRTSGRAYNEQFF. As DNA, the CDR3 is TGTGCCACCCGGACTAGCGGGCGGGCCTACAATGAGCAGTTCTTC.

The CDR3 sequence: CASSQEKPRNTIYF. The CDR3 DNA reads TGCGCCAGCAGCCAAGAAAAACCTAGAAACACCATATATTTT. The V and J genes are TRBV4-1 and TRBJ1-3; no definite D call. Germline lookup yields CDR1 MGHRA and CDR2 YSYEKL. The CDR3 loop spans 14 amino acids. V gave up 0 bases and J gave up 5 bases, with 8 bases separating them.

The chain carries TRBV2 and TRBJ2-1; perhaps TRBD2 as D (7 bases). V shed 7 bases and J shed 7 bases, with 17 bases lying between them. CDR3 length: 14 amino acids. The germline gives CDR1 SNHLY, CDR2 FYNNEI. CDR3 sequence: CASKEGGHLNEQFF. Written as DNA, the CDR3 is TGTGCCAGCAAAGAGGGGGGGCATCTAAATGAGCAGTTCTTC. The full variable domain, completed using reference TRBV2 and TRBJ2-1, is EPEVTQTPSHQVTQMGQEVILRCVPISNHLYFYWYRQILGQKVEFLVSFYNNEISEKSEIFDDQFSVERPDGSNFTLKIRSTKLEDSAMYFCASKEGGHLNEQFFGPGTRLTVL.

The V call is TRBV5-1, the J call TRBJ2-7, with D maybe TRBD2 (6 bases). Germline V gene sequence: CDR1 SGHRS, CDR2 YFSETQ. This CDR3 has 11 amino acids. V was shortened by 5 bases and J by 5 bases, with 8 bases between the two germline ends. In DNA, the CDR3 is TGCGCCAGCAGGGGGGGAGACGAGCAGTACTTC. This encodes CASRGGDEQYF.

The rearrangement links TRBV4-1 to TRBJ1-3, with a tentative D call TRBD1 (5 bases). Trimming cost V 3 bases and J 0 bases, with 12 bases left between them. Germline V lookup: CDR1 MGHRA, CDR2 YSYEKL. The length of the CDR3 is 16 residues. The CDR3 loop reads CASSQEDSYSGNTIYF. DNA for the CDR3: TGCGCCAGCAGCCAGGAAGACAGCTACTCTGGAAACACCATATATTTT.